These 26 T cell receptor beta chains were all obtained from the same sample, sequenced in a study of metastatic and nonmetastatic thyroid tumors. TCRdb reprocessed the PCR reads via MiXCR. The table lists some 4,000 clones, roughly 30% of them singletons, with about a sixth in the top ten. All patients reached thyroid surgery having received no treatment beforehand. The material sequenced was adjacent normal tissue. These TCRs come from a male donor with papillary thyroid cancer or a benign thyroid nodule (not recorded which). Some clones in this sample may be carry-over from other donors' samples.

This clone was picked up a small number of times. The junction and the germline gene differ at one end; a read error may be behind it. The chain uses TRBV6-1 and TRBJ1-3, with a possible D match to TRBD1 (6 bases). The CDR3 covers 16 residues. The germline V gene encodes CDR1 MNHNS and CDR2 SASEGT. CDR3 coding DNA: TGTGCCAGCAGCCCTGGGACACCTAACTCCGGAAGCACCATATATTTT. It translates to CASSPGTPNSGSTIYF.

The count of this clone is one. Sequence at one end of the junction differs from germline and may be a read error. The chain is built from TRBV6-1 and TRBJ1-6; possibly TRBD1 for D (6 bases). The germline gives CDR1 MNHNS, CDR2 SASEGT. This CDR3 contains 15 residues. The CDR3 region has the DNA TGTGCCAGCCGTGACGCTGGGGGGGCGCAGCTCTCCCTCCACTTT. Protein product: CASRDAGGAQLSLHF.

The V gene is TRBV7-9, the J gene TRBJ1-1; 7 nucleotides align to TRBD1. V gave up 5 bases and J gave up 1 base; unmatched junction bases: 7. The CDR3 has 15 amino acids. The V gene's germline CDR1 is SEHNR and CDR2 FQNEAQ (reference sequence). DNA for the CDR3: TGTGCCAGCAGCCCCCCGACAGGGTCGAACACTGAAGCTTTCTTT. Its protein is CASSPPTGSNTEAFF.

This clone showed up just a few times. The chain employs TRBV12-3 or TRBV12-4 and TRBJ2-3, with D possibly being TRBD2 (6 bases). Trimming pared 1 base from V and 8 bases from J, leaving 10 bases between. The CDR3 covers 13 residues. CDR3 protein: CASSLEQGGTQYF. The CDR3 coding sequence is TGTGCCAGCAGTTTAGAGCAGGGAGGTACGCAGTATTTT.

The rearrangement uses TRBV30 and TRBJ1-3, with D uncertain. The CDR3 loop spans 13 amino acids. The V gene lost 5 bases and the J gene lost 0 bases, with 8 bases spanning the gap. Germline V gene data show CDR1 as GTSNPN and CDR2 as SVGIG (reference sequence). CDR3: CAWEGNSGNTIYF. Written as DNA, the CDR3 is TGTGCCTGGGAAGGGAACTCTGGAAACACCATATATTTT.

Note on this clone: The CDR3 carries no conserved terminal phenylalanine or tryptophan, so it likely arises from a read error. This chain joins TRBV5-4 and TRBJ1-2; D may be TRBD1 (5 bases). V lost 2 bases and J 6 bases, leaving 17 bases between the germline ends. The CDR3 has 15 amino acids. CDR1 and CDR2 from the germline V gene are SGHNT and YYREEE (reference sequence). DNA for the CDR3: TGTGCCAGCAGCTTTGCCCAGGGTACCTTCGATGGCTACACCCTC. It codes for CASSFAQGTFDGYTL.

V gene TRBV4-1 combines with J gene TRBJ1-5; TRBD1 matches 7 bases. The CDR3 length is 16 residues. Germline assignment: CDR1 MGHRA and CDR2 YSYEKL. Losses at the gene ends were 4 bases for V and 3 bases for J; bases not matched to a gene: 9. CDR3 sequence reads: CASSPRQGGFNQPQHF. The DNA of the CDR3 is TGCGCCAGCAGCCCCCGACAGGGCGGTTTCAATCAGCCCCAGCATTTT.

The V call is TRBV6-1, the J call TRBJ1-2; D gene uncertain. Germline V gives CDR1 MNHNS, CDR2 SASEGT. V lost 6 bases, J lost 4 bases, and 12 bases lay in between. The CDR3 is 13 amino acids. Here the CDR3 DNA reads TGTGCCAGCAGACTTGGCAACCTCTATGGCTACACCTTC. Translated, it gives CASRLGNLYGYTF.

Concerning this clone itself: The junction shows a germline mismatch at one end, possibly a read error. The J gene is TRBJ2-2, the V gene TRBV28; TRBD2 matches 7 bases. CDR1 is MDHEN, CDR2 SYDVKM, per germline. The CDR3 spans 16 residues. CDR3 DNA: TGTGCCGGCAGTTTTCGGGAGGTGACGAACACCGGGGAGCTGTTTTTT. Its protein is CAGSFREVTNTGELFF.

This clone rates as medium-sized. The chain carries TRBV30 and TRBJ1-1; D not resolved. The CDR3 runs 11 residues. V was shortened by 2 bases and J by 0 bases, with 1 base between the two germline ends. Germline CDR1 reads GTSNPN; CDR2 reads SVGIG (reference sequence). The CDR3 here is CAWSMNTEAFF. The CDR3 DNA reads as TGTGCCTGGAGTATGAACACTGAAGCTTTCTTT.

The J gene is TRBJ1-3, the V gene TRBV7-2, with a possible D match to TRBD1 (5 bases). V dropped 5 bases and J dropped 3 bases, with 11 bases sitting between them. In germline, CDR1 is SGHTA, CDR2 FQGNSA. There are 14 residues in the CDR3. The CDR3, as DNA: TGTGCCAGCAGCCCCGCCAGGGTTGGAAACACCATATATTTT. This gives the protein CASSPARVGNTIYF.

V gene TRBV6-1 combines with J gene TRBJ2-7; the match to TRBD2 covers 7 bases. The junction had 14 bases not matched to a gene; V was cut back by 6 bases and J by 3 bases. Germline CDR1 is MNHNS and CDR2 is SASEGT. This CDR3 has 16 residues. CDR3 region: CASSEIGGGPFYEQYF. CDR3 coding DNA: TGTGCCAGCAGCGAAATCGGGGGAGGGCCTTTCTACGAGCAGTACTTC.

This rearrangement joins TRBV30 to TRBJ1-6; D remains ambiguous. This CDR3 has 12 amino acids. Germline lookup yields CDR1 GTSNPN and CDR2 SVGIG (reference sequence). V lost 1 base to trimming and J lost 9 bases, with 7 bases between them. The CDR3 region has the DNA TGTGCCTGGAGTGGAAAGAGTTCACCCCTCCACTTT. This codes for CAWSGKSSPLHF.

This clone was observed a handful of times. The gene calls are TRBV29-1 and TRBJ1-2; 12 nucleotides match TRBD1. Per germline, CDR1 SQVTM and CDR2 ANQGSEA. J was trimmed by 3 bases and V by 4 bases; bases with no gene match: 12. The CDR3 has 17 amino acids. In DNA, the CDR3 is TGCAGCGTTGTGTTAGGGACAGGGGGCAGTGGTGACTATGGCTACACCTTC. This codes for CSVVLGTGGSGDYGYTF.

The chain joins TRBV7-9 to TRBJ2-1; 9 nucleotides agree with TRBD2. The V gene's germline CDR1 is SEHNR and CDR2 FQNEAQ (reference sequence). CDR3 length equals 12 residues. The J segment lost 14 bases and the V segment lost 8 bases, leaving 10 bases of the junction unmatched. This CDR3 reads CASSRGGRAEFF. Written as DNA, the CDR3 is TGTGCCAGCTCCCGAGGCGGGAGGGCCGAGTTCTTC.

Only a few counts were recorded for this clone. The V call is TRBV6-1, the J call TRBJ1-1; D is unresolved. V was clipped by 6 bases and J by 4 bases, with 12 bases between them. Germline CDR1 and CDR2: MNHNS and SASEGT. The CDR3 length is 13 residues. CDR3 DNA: TGTGCCAGCAGCCAGGCCTACGGCACTGAAGCTTTCTTT. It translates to CASSQAYGTEAFF.

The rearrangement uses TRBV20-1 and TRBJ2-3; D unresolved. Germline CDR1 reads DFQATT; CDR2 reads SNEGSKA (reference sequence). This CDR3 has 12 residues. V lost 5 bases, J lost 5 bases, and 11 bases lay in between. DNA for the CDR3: TGCAGTGCTCCGTCCCCCGTAGATACGCAGTATTTT. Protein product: CSAPSPVDTQYF.

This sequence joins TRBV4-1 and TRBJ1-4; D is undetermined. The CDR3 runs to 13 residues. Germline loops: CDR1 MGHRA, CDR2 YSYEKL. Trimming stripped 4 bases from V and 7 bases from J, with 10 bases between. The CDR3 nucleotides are TGCGCCAGCAGCCGGGATCAAACTGAAAAACTGTTTTTT. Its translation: CASSRDQTEKLFF.

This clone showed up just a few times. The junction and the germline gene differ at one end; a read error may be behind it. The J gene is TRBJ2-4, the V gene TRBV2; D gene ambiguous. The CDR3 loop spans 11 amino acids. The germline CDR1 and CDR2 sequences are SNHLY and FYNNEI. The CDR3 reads CTSSVSNIQYF. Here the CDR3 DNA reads TGCACCAGCAGTGTTTCAAACATTCAGTACTTC.

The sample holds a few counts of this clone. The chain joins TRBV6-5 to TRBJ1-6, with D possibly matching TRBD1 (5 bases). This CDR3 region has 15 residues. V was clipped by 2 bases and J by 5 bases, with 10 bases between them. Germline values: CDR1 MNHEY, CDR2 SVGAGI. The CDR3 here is CASSYQGFHNSPLHF. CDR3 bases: TGTGCCAGCAGTTACCAGGGTTTCCATAATTCACCCCTCCACTTT.

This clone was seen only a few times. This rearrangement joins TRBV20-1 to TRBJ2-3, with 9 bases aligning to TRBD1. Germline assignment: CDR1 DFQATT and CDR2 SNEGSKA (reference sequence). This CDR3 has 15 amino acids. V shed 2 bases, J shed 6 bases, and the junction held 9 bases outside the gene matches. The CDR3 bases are TGCAGTGCTAGACGGCGGGACAGGGATTCGGATACGCAGTATTTT. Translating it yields CSARRRDRDSDTQYF.

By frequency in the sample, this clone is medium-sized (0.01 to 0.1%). The CDR3 coding sequence is TGCAGCGTTGAATGGCCGGGACAGTTATCAGATACGCAGTATTTT. Protein sequence: CSVEWPGQLSDTQYF. This chain links TRBV29-1 with TRBJ2-3, with 7 bases that match TRBD1. The CDR3 runs to 15 residues. V gave up 2 bases and J gave up 4 bases; unmatched junction bases: 9. Germline V lookup: CDR1 SQVTM, CDR2 ANQGSEA.

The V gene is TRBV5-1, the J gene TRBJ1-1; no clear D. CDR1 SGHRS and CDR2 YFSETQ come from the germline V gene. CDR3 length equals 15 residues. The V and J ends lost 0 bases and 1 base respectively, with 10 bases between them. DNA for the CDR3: TGCGCCAGCAGCTTGGTACCCCTCGGGAACACTGAAGCTTTCTTT. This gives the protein CASSLVPLGNTEAFF.

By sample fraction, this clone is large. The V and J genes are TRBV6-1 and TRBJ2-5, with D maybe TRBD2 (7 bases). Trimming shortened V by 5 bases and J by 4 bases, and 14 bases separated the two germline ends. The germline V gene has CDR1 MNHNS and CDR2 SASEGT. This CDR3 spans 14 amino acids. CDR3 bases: TGTGCCAGCAGTAACGGGGGGACACTAGAGACCCAGTACTTC. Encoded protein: CASSNGGTLETQYF.

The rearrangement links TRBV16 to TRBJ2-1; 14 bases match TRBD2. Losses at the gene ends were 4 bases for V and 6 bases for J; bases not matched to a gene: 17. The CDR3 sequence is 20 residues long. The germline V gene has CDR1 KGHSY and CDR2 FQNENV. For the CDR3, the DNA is TGTGCCAGCAGCCCCTCAGGGGGACTAGCGGGAGAGTACCGTCCCAATGAGCAGTTCTTC. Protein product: CASSPSGGLAGEYRPNEQFF.

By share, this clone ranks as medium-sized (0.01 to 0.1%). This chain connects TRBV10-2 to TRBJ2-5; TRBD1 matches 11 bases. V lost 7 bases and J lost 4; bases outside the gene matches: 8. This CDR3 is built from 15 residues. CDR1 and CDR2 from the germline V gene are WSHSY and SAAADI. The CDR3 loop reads CASKSGQGVSETQYF. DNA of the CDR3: TGCGCCAGCAAATCGGGACAGGGGGTTTCAGAGACCCAGTACTTC.